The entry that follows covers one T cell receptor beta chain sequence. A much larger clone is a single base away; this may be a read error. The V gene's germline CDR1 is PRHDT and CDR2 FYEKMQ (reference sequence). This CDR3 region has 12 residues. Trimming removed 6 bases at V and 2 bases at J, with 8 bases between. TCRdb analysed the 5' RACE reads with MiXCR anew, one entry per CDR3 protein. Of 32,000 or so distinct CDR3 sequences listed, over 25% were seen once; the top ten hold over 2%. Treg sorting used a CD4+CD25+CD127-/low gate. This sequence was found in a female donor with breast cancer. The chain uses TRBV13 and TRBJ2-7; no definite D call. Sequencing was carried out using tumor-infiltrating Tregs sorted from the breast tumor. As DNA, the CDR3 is TGTGCCAGCAGACCGGCCACCTACGAGCAGTACTTC. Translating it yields CASRPATYEQYF.